Judged by abundance, the clone carrying this T cell receptor (beta chain) is medium-sized (0.01 to 0.1%). The CDR3 consists of 15 residues. Trimming removed 6 bases from V and 7 bases from J; junction bases left unmatched: 7. Germline V gene lookup returns CDR1 SGHTA and CDR2 FQGNSA. TCRdb re-derived calls from the RT-PCR reads in MiXCR, one entry per CDR3 protein. The sample records thousands of distinct CDR3 sequences, roughly 34% being singletons. The receptor comes from a female donor with primary Sjogren's syndrome. V usage is TRBV7-2 and J usage is TRBJ2-2, with 11 nucleotides matching TRBD2. The sequenced sample was memory CD4+ T cells from salivary gland. The CDR3 region has the DNA TGTGCCAGCAGAATAGCGGGGGGGCTTATCGGGGAGCTGTTTTTT. Encoded protein: CASRIAGGLIGELFF. The full variable domain, rest sourced from reference TRBV7-2 and TRBJ2-2, is GAGVSQSPSNKVTEKGKDVELRCDPISGHTALYWYRQSLGQGLEFLIYFQGNSAPDKSGLPSDRFSAERTGGSVSTLTIQRTQQEDSAVYLCASRIAGGLIGELFFGEGSRLTVL.